The 10 T cell receptor beta chains below come from one sample, sequenced in a study of cytomegalovirus exposure and HLA in healthy donors. Some clones are missing from TCRdb's copy, which holds only in-frame ones; the method was immunoSEQ multiplex PCR. The data show about 73,000 clones, with 70% to 90% seen just once and 3% to 4% held by the top ten. The sample consisted of PBMCs. Source of these receptors: a woman younger than 35 in good health and CMV-seropositive.

The chain recombines TRBV6-1 with TRBJ2-7; TRBD1 is a possible D gene (5 bases). Germline CDR1 and CDR2: MNHNS and SASEGT. V lost 3 bases, J lost 1 base, and 13 bases lay in between. The CDR3 is made up of 15 amino acids. CDR3 sequence reads: CASSEWGSGSYEQYF. CDR3 in DNA: TGTGCCAGCAGTGAGTGGGGCAGTGGGTCCTACGAGCAGTACTTC.

This chain uses TRBV30 with TRBJ2-1; D is unclear. The germline V gene has CDR1 GTSNPN and CDR2 SVGIG (reference sequence). This CDR3 contains 12 residues. V lost 3 bases and J lost 1, with 4 bases in between. The CDR3 region has the DNA TGTGCCTGGAGATCGTCCTACAATGAGCAGTTCTTC. Amino acids: CAWRSSYNEQFF.

In DNA, the CDR3 is TGTGCCAGCAGTAGAAGAGTATACAATGAGCAGTTCTTC. This gives the protein CASSRRVYNEQFF. J is TRBJ2-1 and V is TRBV28; no reliable D call. The CDR3 covers 13 residues. Germline V lookup: CDR1 MDHEN, CDR2 SYDVKM. V was clipped by 5 bases and J by 4 bases, with 9 bases between them. The full variable domain, with the rest looked up from reference TRBV28 and TRBJ2-1, is DVKVTQSSRYLVKRTGEKVFLECVQDMDHENMFWYRQDPGLGLRLIYFSYDVKMKEKGDIPEGYSVSREKKERFSLILESASTNQTSMYLCASSRRVYNEQFFGPGTRLTVL.

The rearrangement joins TRBV11-1 to TRBJ1-1, with 12 bases fitting TRBD1. This CDR3 spans 17 amino acids. V shed 5 bases and J 1 base; nucleotides not matched to a gene: 8. The germline gives CDR1 SGHAT, CDR2 FQDESV (reference sequence). As DNA, the CDR3 is TGTGCCAGCAGCCCTGGGACAGGGGGCATTGGGAACACTGAAGCTTTCTTT. Protein sequence: CASSPGTGGIGNTEAFF.

The chain recombines TRBV4-3 with TRBJ2-7; 8 bases line up with TRBD1. Trimming removed 6 bases from V and 1 base from J; junction bases left unmatched: 8. CDR3 size: 15 residues. CDR1 and CDR2 (germline): LGHNA, YSLEER. The CDR3 sequence is CASSPQGASSYEQYF. The DNA for the CDR3 is TGCGCCAGCAGTCCCCAGGGGGCAAGTTCCTACGAGCAGTACTTC.

The chain couples TRBV10-1 to TRBJ2-1; TRBD1 matches 10 bases. Per germline, CDR1 WNHNN and CDR2 SYGVQD (reference sequence). CDR3 length equals 16 residues. Trimming cost V 0 bases and J 4 bases; bases outside gene matches: 3. The CDR3 DNA reads TGCGCCAGCAGTGAGTCGGGGACAGGGGTATACAATGAGCAGTTCTTC. This translates into CASSESGTGVYNEQFF.

The chain employs TRBV29-1 and TRBJ2-5; 8 nucleotides align to TRBD1. CDR3 length: 12 amino acids. V lost 7 bases, J lost 5 bases, and 6 bases stayed unmatched. In germline, CDR1 is SQVTM, CDR2 ANQGSEA. The CDR3 DNA sequence: TGCAGCGCCTTGACAGGGGTGGAGACCCAGTACTTC. Translation: CSALTGVETQYF.

This chain connects TRBV19 to TRBJ2-3, with a possible D match to TRBD2 (5 bases). CDR1 is LNHDA and CDR2 is SQIVND in the germline V gene (reference sequence). The CDR3 is 17 residues long. Between the trimmed V and J ends, which lost 4 bases and 4 bases, there was a span of 21 bases. The CDR3 DNA is TGTGCCAGTAGTACAGGTGCCCCCGGGATCTTTCCAGATACGCAGTATTTT. Amino acids: CASSTGAPGIFPDTQYF.

V and J are TRBV7-9 and TRBJ2-1, with 9 bases fitting TRBD1. There are 15 residues in the CDR3. CDR1 is SEHNR, CDR2 FQNEAQ, per germline (reference sequence). Germline trimming cut 3 bases from V and 2 bases from J; bases unmatched to any gene: 2. As DNA, the CDR3 is TGTGCCAGCAGCTTTGGACAGGGGACCTACAATGAGCAGTTCTTC. This sequence encodes CASSFGQGTYNEQFF. The full variable domain, with the rest looked up from reference TRBV7-9 and TRBJ2-1, is DTGVSQNPRHKITKRGQNVTFRCDPISEHNRLYWYRQTLGQGPEFLTYFQNEAQLEKSRLLSDRFSAERPKGSFSTLEIQRTEQGDSAMYLCASSFGQGTYNEQFFGPGTRLTVL.

V is TRBV10-1 and J is TRBJ2-5; TRBD2 is a possible D gene (6 bases). The germline gives CDR1 WNHNN, CDR2 SYGVQD (reference sequence). The CDR3 consists of 14 residues. Trimming took 6 bases from V and 5 from J, leaving 16 bases between them. In nucleotides, the CDR3 is TGCGCCAGCAGCCCGAACGGGGGAGCGGAGACCCAGTACTTC. Translation: CASSPNGGAETQYF.